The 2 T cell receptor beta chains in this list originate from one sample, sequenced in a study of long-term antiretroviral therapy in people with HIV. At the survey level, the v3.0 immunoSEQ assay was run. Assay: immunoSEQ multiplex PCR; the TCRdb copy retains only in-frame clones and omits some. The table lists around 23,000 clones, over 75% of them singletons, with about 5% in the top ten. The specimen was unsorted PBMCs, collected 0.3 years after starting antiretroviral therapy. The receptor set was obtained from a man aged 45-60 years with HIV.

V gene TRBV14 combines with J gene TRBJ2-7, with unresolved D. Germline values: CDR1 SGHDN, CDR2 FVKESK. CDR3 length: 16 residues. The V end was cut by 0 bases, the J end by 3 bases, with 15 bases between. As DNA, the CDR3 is TGTGCCAGCAGCCAAGATCGGCGTGGGCCCTTCTACGAGCAGTACTTC. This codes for CASSQDRRGPFYEQYF.

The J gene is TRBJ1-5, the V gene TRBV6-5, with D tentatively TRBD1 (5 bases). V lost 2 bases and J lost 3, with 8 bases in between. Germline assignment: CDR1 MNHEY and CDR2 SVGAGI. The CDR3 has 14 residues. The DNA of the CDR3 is TGTGCCAGCAGTTACGGGACTCACAATCAGCCCCAGCATTTT. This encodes CASSYGTHNQPQHF.